This T cell receptor (beta chain) stems from a study of cytomegalovirus exposure and HLA in healthy donors. As for the study in general: An analysis done earlier identified fewer than 140 million unique TCR beta sequences from approximately 180 million T cells. General study results and limits: In an earlier analysis, most TCR beta V segments were productive about 87% or about 30% of the time.

With regard to this clone: What it binds is unknown.

J gave up 7 bases and V 6 bases, and 6 bases lay outside the gene matches. The CDR3 loop spans 14 amino acids. In germline, CDR1 is MDHEN, CDR2 SYDVKM. PCR primers comprised 60 Vbeta and 13 Jbeta primers. In the original processing: Approximately 78 million unique TCR beta chains, roughly 11 million of them shared, were counted by a later analysis. Sequenced by immunoSEQ multiplex PCR; TCRdb stores in-frame clones only, minus some. V, J and clone size are those of that table, while D and trimming were read from the DNA. The listing records roughly 41,000 clones. The rearrangement uses TRBV28 and TRBJ2-1; 10 nucleotides match TRBD2. The material sequenced was PBMCs. This clonotype was sampled from a woman aged 40 to 50 in good health and CMV-seronegative. CDR3: CASRLAGAINEQFF. The CDR3 nucleotides are TGTGCCAGCAGGCTAGCGGGAGCAATAAATGAGCAGTTCTTC.